Below, 27 T cell receptor beta chains from the same sample are listed, as sequenced in a study of response to subunit inactivated influenza vaccine. From the RT-PCR reads, TCRdb called clonotypes with MiXCR, one entry per CDR3 protein. The top ten hold approximately 12% of the sample, which has some 480,000 distinct CDR3 sequences, 10% to 11% seen once. The source was PBMCs from blood, collected 35 to 45 days after vaccination. These receptors were collected from a man aged 45 to 65 who received an inactivated influenza vaccine.

This clonotype was counted between two and nine times. The chain links TRBV20-1 to TRBJ1-4, with D hard to call. The V gene's germline CDR1 is DFQATT and CDR2 SNEGSKA (reference sequence). The CDR3 consists of 10 residues. V gave up 1 base and J gave up 8 bases, with 2 bases separating them. This chain's CDR3 is CSARGEKLFF. The CDR3 DNA reads as TGCAGTGCTAGAGGGGAAAAACTGTTTTTT.

V and J are TRBV29-1 and TRBJ1-1; TRBD1 matches at 7 bases. The CDR3 is 15 residues long. Germline V gene data show CDR1 as SQVTM and CDR2 as ANQGSEA. The V and J ends lost 6 bases and 1 base, in that order; junction bases with no gene match: 11. In DNA, the CDR3 is TGCAGCGTCACCGGTAGACAGGGCCCGAACACTGAAGCTTTCTTT. Translating gives CSVTGRQGPNTEAFF.

This clonotype was detected a few times. J is TRBJ2-7 and V is TRBV29-1, with 9 positions matching TRBD1. The CDR3 loop spans 14 amino acids. V lost 2 bases, J lost 2 bases, and 4 bases stayed unmatched. Looked up from germline, CDR1 is SQVTM and CDR2 is ANQGSEA. The CDR3 loop is CSVEPQGAPYEQYF. The CDR3 nucleotides are TGCAGCGTTGAACCACAGGGGGCCCCCTACGAGCAGTACTTC.

The genes are TRBV27 and TRBJ2-2; TRBD1 matches 9 bases. The CDR3 loop spans 15 amino acids. Germline assignment: CDR1 MNHEY and CDR2 SMNVEV (reference sequence). J lost 5 bases, V lost 6 bases, and 7 bases had no gene match. DNA for the CDR3: TGTGCCAGCAGACTCGGGACAGGGTGGACCGGGGAGCTGTTTTTT. Its translation is CASRLGTGWTGELFF.

J is TRBJ2-1 and V is TRBV21-1; the table's D gene call, TRBD2, was not cross checked with the DNA. TRBV21-1 is flagged as a pseudogene. The CDR3 sequence is 18 residues long. CDR3 residues: CASSKAGLAGGTYNEQFF. CDR3 nucleotide sequence: TGTGCCAGCAGCAAAGCGGGGCTAGCGGGAGGAACCTACAATGAGCAGTTCTTC.

V gene TRBV6-9 combines with J gene TRBJ2-5; D not resolved. CDR3 length: 13 residues. Germline V CDR1 and CDR2: MNHGY, SVAAGI. Trimming left V 4 bases short and J 4 bases short, with 10 bases between. The CDR3 reads CASSSCYPETQYF. For the CDR3, the DNA is TGTGCCAGCAGTTCCTGCTACCCAGAGACCCAGTACTTC.

The chain uses TRBV6-2 or TRBV6-3 and TRBJ2-7; 7 bases match TRBD2. This CDR3 has 13 residues. V dropped 6 bases and J dropped 5; count of bases not matched to a gene: 7. Looked up from germline, CDR1 is MNHEY and CDR2 is SVGEGT. The CDR3 DNA reads TGTGCCAGCAGCTGGACTAGTGCGCACGAGCAGTACTTC. As protein: CASSWTSAHEQYF.

This rearrangement joins TRBV10-3 to TRBJ1-2; D may be TRBD1 (6 bases). Germline CDR1 reads ENHRY; CDR2 reads SYGVKD. V shed 7 bases and J shed 7 bases, with 13 bases lying between them. This CDR3 spans 12 amino acids. Here the CDR3 reads CAIKWGPAGYTF. The CDR3 DNA reads TGTGCCATCAAGTGGGGGCCGGCTGGCTACACCTTC.

The rearrangement joins TRBV9 to TRBJ2-3; D remains ambiguous. This CDR3 region has 14 residues. V lost 1 base, J lost 2 bases, and 8 bases lay in between. Germline V lookup: CDR1 SGDLS, CDR2 YYNGEE. The CDR3 coding sequence is TGTGCCAGCAGCGTATCGCAGATCACAGATACGCAGTATTTT. The encoded protein is CASSVSQITDTQYF.

This sequence joins TRBV5-1 and TRBJ2-3; D call uncertain. Germline V CDR1 and CDR2: SGHRS, YFSETQ. The CDR3 length is 16 residues. V lost 2 bases and J lost 0, with 13 bases in between. The chain's CDR3 is CASSLGTVLSTDTQYF. CDR3 bases: TGCGCCAGCAGCTTAGGCACAGTCCTTAGCACAGATACGCAGTATTTT.

The genes are TRBV20-1 and TRBJ2-5; D might be TRBD2 (6 bases). Germline V gene data show CDR1 as DFQATT and CDR2 as SNEGSKA (reference sequence). The CDR3 spans 14 residues. CDR3 nucleotide sequence: TGCAGCGTTGAATCGCCGGGAGCGGGAGAGACCCAGTACTTC. This sequence encodes CSVESPGAGETQYF.

This chain connects TRBV5-1 to TRBJ2-5, with D hard to call. Germline V CDR1 and CDR2: SGHRS, YFSETQ. The germline V and J ends were trimmed by 4 bases and 3 bases, with 13 bases remaining between them. The CDR3 length is 14 residues. The DNA of the CDR3 is TGCGCCAGCAGCCCCCAGGCCGCGGAAGAGACCCAGTACTTC. Its protein is CASSPQAAEETQYF.

This clonotype was seen more than once but under ten times. The genes are TRBV12-3 or TRBV12-4 and TRBJ2-5; D unresolved. The length of the CDR3 is 13 residues. Trimming pared 7 bases from V and 0 bases from J, leaving 9 bases between. This chain's CDR3 is CASTPENQETQYF. The CDR3 DNA sequence: TGTGCCAGCACCCCGGAGAACCAAGAGACCCAGTACTTC.

This clonotype was detected ten times or more. The V call is TRBV20-1, the J call TRBJ2-1; D is perhaps TRBD2 (6 bases). Germline loops: CDR1 DFQATT, CDR2 SNEGSKA (reference sequence). The V gene lost 0 bases and the J gene lost 2 bases, with 11 bases spanning the gap. The CDR3 is 15 amino acids. Written as DNA, the CDR3 is TGCAGTGCTAGAGAAGCGGGCAGGCCCTACAATGAGCAGTTCTTC. Translated, it gives CSAREAGRPYNEQFF.

Ten or more counts support this clonotype. This rearrangement joins TRBV20-1 to TRBJ1-4; 9 bases match TRBD1. CDR3 length: 14 residues. V was pared by 4 bases and J by 6 bases, with 6 bases of the junction left unmatched. Germline values: CDR1 DFQATT, CDR2 SNEGSKA (reference sequence). The CDR3 DNA follows: TGCAGTGCTACCCGGGACAGGGTTGATGAAAAACTGTTTTTT. Its protein is CSATRDRVDEKLFF.

V is TRBV6-1 and J is TRBJ1-1, with TRBD1 matching over 11 bases. The CDR3 contains 15 residues. Trimming cost V 4 bases and J 4 bases; bases outside gene matches: 5. Germline CDR1 MNHNS, CDR2 SASEGT. The CDR3 region is CASSGGDRGGTEAFF. CDR3 DNA sequence: TGTGCCAGCAGTGGCGGGGACAGGGGGGGCACTGAAGCTTTCTTT.

In this sample, this clonotype turned up many times. The chain combines TRBV7-8 with TRBJ2-2, with TRBD2 identical over 10 bases. The ends lost 5 bases at V and 5 bases at J; junction bases unmatched: 11. This CDR3 comprises 17 residues. The germline CDR1 and CDR2 sequences are SGHVS and FQNEAQ. CDR3 sequence: CASSLGLAERRTGELFF. The CDR3, as DNA: TGTGCCAGCAGCCTTGGACTAGCGGAGAGGCGGACCGGGGAGCTGTTTTTT.

This clonotype was seen a few times. The chain couples TRBV9 to TRBJ2-6, with D perhaps TRBD2 (6 bases). The ends were cut back, 3 bases at V and 0 bases at J, with 13 bases in the middle. Germline CDR1 reads SGDLS; CDR2 reads YYNGEE. The CDR3 contains 17 residues. DNA of the CDR3: TGTGCCAGCAGCGCGGGACTCGCCAGCTCTGGGGCCAACGTCCTGACTTTC. It yields the protein CASSAGLASSGANVLTF. The whole variable domain, remainder taken from reference TRBV9 and TRBJ2-6, is DSGVTQTPKHLITATGQRVTLRCSPRSGDLSVYWYQQSLDQGLQFLIQYYNGEERAKGNILERFSAQQFPDLHSELNLSSLELGDSALYFCASSAGLASSGANVLTFGAGSRLTVL.

This clonotype came up a few times. The chain joins TRBV3-1 to TRBJ1-3; a weak D match, TRBD1 (5 bases). The V and J ends lost 4 bases and 0 bases respectively, with 13 bases between them. Germline V gene data show CDR1 as LGHDT and CDR2 as YNNKEL (reference sequence). There are 16 residues in the CDR3. The CDR3: CASSPRDRNSGNTIYF. CDR3 DNA: TGTGCCAGCAGCCCCCGGGACCGAAACTCTGGAAACACCATATATTTT.

This clonotype has a handful of counts. This rearrangement joins TRBV20-1 to TRBJ2-7; the D gene could be TRBD1 or TRBD2 (5 bases each). CDR3 length equals 12 residues. The germline CDR1 and CDR2 sequences are DFQATT and SNEGSKA (reference sequence). With 8 bases removed from V and 2 bases from J, the gap between germline ends came to 13 bases. The CDR3 region is CSCGTETYEQYF. CDR3 nucleotide sequence: TGCAGTTGTGGGACGGAAACCTACGAGCAGTACTTC.

This clonotype was detected many times. V is TRBV29-1 and J is TRBJ2-7; D is unresolved. Germline V lookup: CDR1 SQVTM, CDR2 ANQGSEA. V was shortened by 6 bases and J by 3 bases, with 15 bases between the two germline ends. The CDR3 contains 13 residues. CDR3 DNA sequence: TGCAGCGTCGCTCGACAACTGAACTACGAGCAGTACTTC. It encodes CSVARQLNYEQYF.

This clonotype has ten or more counts. This rearrangement joins TRBV18 to TRBJ1-3; D not resolved. CDR1 is KGHSH and CDR2 is LQKENI in the germline V gene. The CDR3 loop spans 15 amino acids. The ends were cut back, 6 bases at V and 4 bases at J, with 16 bases in the middle. This CDR3 reads CASSLLGLGGNTIYF. The CDR3 DNA reads as TGTGCCAGCTCTCTCCTAGGGCTCGGAGGAAACACCATATATTTT.

This clonotype was counted ten times or more. The chain recombines TRBV4-3 with TRBJ2-1; 7 nucleotides line up with TRBD2. The CDR3 has 15 amino acids. Germline V gene sequence: CDR1 LGHNA, CDR2 YSLEER. After removal of 3 bases from V and 8 bases from J, the junction contained 10 bases not matched to a gene. CDR3 in DNA: TGCGCCAGCAGCCAGGGTGGGGGGGTTACATATGAGCAGTTCTTC. Its protein is CASSQGGGVTYEQFF.

This clonotype was counted at least ten times. This rearrangement joins TRBV6-5 to TRBJ1-1; D is ambiguous. Trimming cost V 0 bases and J 11 bases, with 10 bases left between them. Germline V gene data show CDR1 as MNHEY and CDR2 as SVGAGI. The CDR3 is 12 residues long. CDR3 sequence reads: CASSYSRQPAFF. The CDR3 coding sequence is TGTGCCAGCAGTTACTCAAGGCAGCCCGCTTTCTTT.

This clonotype was counted between two and nine times. The chain uses TRBV6-1 and TRBJ2-5; D is ambiguous. The V and J ends lost 5 bases and 2 bases respectively, with 12 bases between them. Germline V gene data show CDR1 as MNHNS and CDR2 as SASEGT. The CDR3 runs to 14 residues. The DNA of the CDR3 is TGTGCCAGCAGTAAAATAGGGTTTCAAGAGACCCAGTACTTC. The encoded protein is CASSKIGFQETQYF.

In its sample, this clonotype was seen a few times. The rearrangement uses TRBV20-1 and TRBJ2-7, with D possibly being TRBD1 (5 bases). CDR3 length: 11 amino acids. Trimming removed 5 bases from V and 7 bases from J, with 12 bases in between. The V gene's germline CDR1 is DFQATT and CDR2 SNEGSKA (reference sequence). The CDR3 is CSAARALEQYF. The CDR3 DNA reads TGCAGTGCTGCCAGGGCCCTGGAGCAGTACTTC.

The V call is TRBV6-1, the J call TRBJ2-2, with D tentatively TRBD2 (5 bases). The CDR3 contains 15 residues. With 6 bases removed from V and 3 bases from J, the gap between germline ends came to 14 bases. Germline CDR1 and CDR2: MNHNS and SASEGT. The CDR3, as DNA: TGTGCCAGCAGAGCCCCAAGGGAGTACACCGGGGAGCTGTTTTTT. Protein: CASRAPREYTGELFF.